The entry below gives a single TCR beta chain sequence along with its context. Its antigen is not known. This record belongs to a study of T cell responses to AZD1222 COVID-19 vaccine. Study-wide results and limits: All repertoire sampling was performed exclusively after the peak T cell response. AZD1222 recipients seropositive at baseline numbered only six or seven.

The germline CDR1 and CDR2 sequences are SNHLY and FYNNEI. The CDR3 runs 15 residues. V was pared by 2 bases and J by 4 bases, with 14 bases between. Profiled with immunoSEQ multiplex PCR; TCRdb holds only in-frame clones, not every one. The table records approximately 180,000 clones, approximately 92% of them present only once. Sample: peripheral blood, taken on day 0 of AZD1222 vaccination. The chain carries TRBV2 and TRBJ2-5; a weak D match, TRBD2 (6 bases). This clonotype was sampled from an adult in good health. The CDR3 region is CASSEQGSEGETQYF. The CDR3 DNA reads as TGTGCCAGCAGTGAACAAGGGTCGGAGGGAGAGACCCAGTACTTC.